This TCR beta chain stems from a study of response to subunit inactivated influenza vaccine. General study results and limits: That few new T cells are recruited by each seasonal influenza vaccination was the authors' suggestion.

Trimming left V 6 bases short and J 1 base short, with 15 bases between. Per the germline V gene, CDR1 is MNHEY and CDR2 is SMNVEV (reference sequence). The CDR3 contains 15 residues. TCRdb redid the calling of the RT-PCR reads with MiXCR, one entry per CDR3 protein. The sample gives some 500,000 distinct CDR3 sequences, approximately 15% of which show up once; less than 4% is in the top ten. This clonotype came up a few times. Its matching antigen is unknown. This sequence was found in a man between 50 and 69 years old who received an inactivated influenza vaccine. The specimen comprised CD4+ T cells sorted from PBMCs, sampled approximately 25 months after vaccination. V usage is TRBV27 and J usage is TRBJ1-1, with a possible D match to TRBD1 (5 bases). Here the CDR3 reads CASRPEDRQNTEAFF. CDR3 nucleotide sequence: TGTGCCAGCAGACCAGAAGACAGACAGAACACTGAAGCTTTCTTT.